Included here is one TCR beta chain sequence, with context. Its antigen target is currently unknown. No base quality values were provided; no much bigger clone lies one nucleotide off. In total, 666 healthy bone marrow donors made up the cohort. All cohort members were sampled while nominally healthy, although unrecorded immune exposures were likely present. The donor tested CMV seronegative and was one of the 352 seronegative cohort members. Each donor provided a peripheral blood sample, and peripheral blood mononuclear cells were used for TCR beta sequencing. The Qiagen DNeasy Blood Extraction Kit was used to extract genomic DNA from the blood cell samples. The CDR3 sequence holds 16 residues, the cysteine and phenylalanine included. Just the 48-base CDR3 DNA is kept, in frame starting at base 1. CDR1 and CDR2, per the germline V gene (reference sequence), are GTSNPN and SVGIG. At the junction V is shortened by 0 bases and J by 4 bases; bases outside the gene matches: 6.

The source of the sample is a study of cytomegalovirus exposure and HLA in healthy donors listed by TCRdb under 2017. As for the study more broadly: An earlier analysis of approximately 640 of the donors reported about 290 Gb of sequence data and 100 million to 130 million unique TCR beta sequences from 150 million to 200 million T cells. About 330 gigabases of sequencing data and approximately 92 million unique TCR sequences made up an early release that covered several hundred HLA-typed donors. Of the 300 to 400 genotyped donors, roughly 85% fell in the genetic ancestry cluster associated with self-reported Caucasian donors. The study aimed to test whether signatures of past pathogen exposure could be identified by cataloging public T cell receptors. The study profiled the T cell repertoires of under 700 subjects by immunosequencing and related them to cytomegalovirus serostatus. Along with the roughly 700-subject first cohort, a separate validation cohort of over a hundred different subjects was used. High-throughput TCR immunosequencing, statistical association of individual TCRs with disease status, and machine learning were combined to predict cytomegalovirus infection status. A later analysis re-examined previously published TCR beta repertoires from 500 to 700 donors and added high-resolution HLA genotyping to investigate patterns of TCR occurrence. The later analysis used no new phenotypic data to find candidate immune exposures, relying instead on TCR beta sequences and their occurrence across donors. In an earlier analysis of 500 to 650 of the donors, high-throughput TCR beta sequencing was used to judge whether each TCR beta V gene segment behaved as functional or pseudogenic. Donor age, sex, ethnicity and CMV serostatus were compiled together with the repertoire data. A later genetic analysis used genome-wide SNP genotypes for about 60% of the 666 donors, treating that subset as a discovery cohort. Every repertoire in the discovery cohort had been generated on one and the same sequencing platform. HLA typing covered class I and class II loci at four-digit resolution. Typing coverage differed by locus: A, B, C, DRB1 and DQB1 were typed in about 620-630 donors, DQA1 in 522, DPA1 in around 580, and DPB1 in 450 to 480. Several DR-DQ haplotypes were treated as single units for association and clustering because of strong linkage in the cohort. On average, around 200,000 unique TCR beta nucleotide sequences were sequenced per donor among about 400 genotyped donors of the cohort, with about 17% of those sequences being non-productive. Beyond this particular receptor, the publication reports: In a later analysis, more than 15,000 TCR beta sequences were associated with specific HLA alleles at a false discovery rate of 0.05. Assigning TCR associations to individual alleles was difficult when HLA alleles, especially DR and DQ, strongly co-occurred. In vitro tests confirmed that three of the cytomegalovirus-associated TCR beta chains recognize cytomegalovirus antigens. CMV serostatus was the only immune exposure information available for the cohort. Some IMGT-functional V segments, including TRBV6-2 and TRBV6-3, could not be distinguished by the 87-base-pair reads and were therefore excluded. According to the authors, the approach could potentially be generalized to other disease states and immunological phenotypes. Presence/absence analyses assumed roughly uniform sequencing depth across donors, an assumption that may not hold. Correlated functional status among segregating V segments might reflect linkage disequilibrium, but an unknown experimental factor could not be ruled out. In a later analysis, HLA-associated TCR beta chains showed more clonal expansion and lower generation probabilities than non-associated chains that were equally common. A later analysis found that TCR association rates varied across HLA loci, with DRB1 alleles showing the most associated TCRs and HLA-C alleles the fewest. In both the original and validation cohorts, the classifier was reported to diagnose cytomegalovirus status with high specificity and sensitivity. A later genetic analysis associated a missense DCLRE1C variant with V-gene and J-gene trimming of TCR beta chains, and an independent cohort replicated the association. Several of the top co-occurrence clusters appeared to be linked to parvovirus B19, influenza, CMV and Epstein-Barr virus, according to a later analysis. About 17 rarely observed V segments, including chromosome 9 orphons, were excluded from the earlier analysis of a few hundred of the donors because counts were too low. While some public TCRs were present in many individuals, most TCR sequences turned up only very rarely across donors. Only TCR beta chains were sequenced in this cohort, and the absence of alpha or paired-chain data limited detectable features. A further reported finding was that TCR beta sequences accurately predicted the HLA-A and HLA-B alleles for most subjects in the first cohort. The study gave a list of 150 to 200 TCR beta chains associated with cytomegalovirus. Because some donors lacked HLA typing at each locus, the association tests relied only on the typed subset. A cluster of highly shared sequence variants was judged likely to represent a technical artifact of the sequencing pipeline. In an earlier analysis of approximately 600 of the donors, most TCR beta V segments were observed in productive rearrangements about 87% or about 30% of the time, broadly matching IMGT annotations. Compared with the approximately 670-donor mean, donors in an Asian-associated ancestry cluster had fewer N-insertions in productive TCRs, according to a later genetic analysis. Most CMV-associated TCR beta chains appeared to be HLA-restricted in a later analysis, and the HLA associations seemed to be driven largely by CMV exposure.

The protocol used for the library was the immunoSEQ multiplex PCR assay. A mixture of 60 forward primers for TCR Vbeta segments and 13 reverse primers for TCR Jbeta segments was used in the multiplex PCR. Amplification of the CDR3 region of rearranged TCR beta genes was performed with a multiplex PCR assay on genomic DNA. On the Illumina HiSeq System, the amplified TCR beta libraries were sequenced as 87-base-pair reads. The authors processed their data as follows. Across the 600 to 700 repertoires, a later analysis counted some 81 million unique TCR beta chains, around 11 million of which were shared by at least two donors. Raw reads were error-corrected and collapsed into unique sequences by a nearest-neighbor algorithm in which closely related sequences were merged to remove PCR and sequencing errors. V, D and J gene segments were assigned by aligning CDR3 sequences to IMGT reference sequences. For a sequence to be retained, a match of at least six nucleotides to both a V gene segment and a J gene segment was required. A rearrangement counted as productive if the CDR3 had no stop codons and remained in frame with V and J, and every other rearrangement counted as non-productive. CDR3 was defined by IMGT convention, running from the second conserved V-encoded cysteine to the conserved J-encoded phenylalanine. The earlier analysis of about 590 of the donors excluded sequences that lacked an unambiguous match to a single V gene segment. An earlier analysis of over 450 of the donors classified V segments as functional when productive rearrangements were above 56.7% and as segregating when the standard deviation between donors was above 5%. To diagnose cytomegalovirus status from the catalog of TCR beta chain sequences, a statistical classification framework was built. V and J gene assignment, in a later analysis, came from comparing TCR nucleotide sequences with IMGT/GENE-DB human TR gene sequences. A later analysis assigned CDR3 sequences and most-parsimonious VDJ recombination scenarios with the TCRdist pipeline. In a later analysis, each TCR beta chain was defined by its CDR3 amino acid sequence together with its V-gene family, and reads without a unique V-gene family were excluded. In a later analysis, a few hundred highly shared, low-generation-probability nucleotide sequences were removed to address suspected cross-contamination and a sequencing artifact. A later analysis calculated a clonal expansion index for each public chain from normalized within-repertoire ranks of inferred template counts. In a later analysis, generation probabilities were computed using a VDJ recombination model fitted to out-of-frame rearrangements, and the results were checked against IGoR. A later analysis scored TCR-TCR, TCR-HLA and TCR-CMV co-occurrence with hypergeometric tests, applying a repertoire-size bias correction to TCR pairs. A later analysis estimated false discovery rates by permuting HLA or CMV assignments 20 times. A later analysis grouped co-occurring TCRs with DBSCAN, adding TCRdist sequence similarity when clustering within HLA-allele-positive subsets. Co-occurrence clustering excluded repertoires with fewer than 30,000 or more than 120,000 public chains, plus five with anomalous nucleotide sharing. TCRdb stores this immuneACCESS table with in-frame sequences only. Part of the clones is absent; in the studies checked, under half of the shortfall reflects unresolved V genes, and no reason is known for the rest. The DNA gave D and trimming, while V, J and clone size come from that table. The sample includes approximately 180,000 clones, with roughly four fifths observed a single time. Approximately 2% of the sample is in the top ten clones.

Recombination linked TRBV30 to TRBJ2-3, with 11 bases aligning to TRBD2. Sequencing input: PBMCs. The receptor was derived from a young man in good health and CMV-seronegative. The CDR3 region has the sequence CAWSVGSGREADTQYF. At the DNA level, the sequence is TGTGCCTGGAGTGTAGGTAGCGGGAGGGAAGCAGATACGCAGTATTTT.